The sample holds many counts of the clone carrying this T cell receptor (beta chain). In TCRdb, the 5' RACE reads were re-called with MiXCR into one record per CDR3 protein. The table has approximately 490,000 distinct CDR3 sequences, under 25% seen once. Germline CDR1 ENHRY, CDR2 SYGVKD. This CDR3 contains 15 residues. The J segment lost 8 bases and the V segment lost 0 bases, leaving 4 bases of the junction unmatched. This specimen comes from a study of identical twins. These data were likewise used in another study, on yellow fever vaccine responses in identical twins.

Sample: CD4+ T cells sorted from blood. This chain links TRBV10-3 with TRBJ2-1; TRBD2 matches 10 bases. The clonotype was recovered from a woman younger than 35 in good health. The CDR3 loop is CAISESSSGGDEQFF. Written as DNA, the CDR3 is TGTGCCATCAGTGAGTCCTCTAGCGGGGGCGATGAGCAGTTCTTC.